The next 27 T cell receptor beta chains were all read from a single sample in a study of identical twins. One entry per CDR3 protein, called by TCRdb with MiXCR from the 5' RACE reads. The repertoire includes 250,000 to 300,000 distinct CDR3 sequences, about 8% of them detected once, and roughly 3.1% sits in the top ten. These data also formed part of another study, on yellow fever vaccine responses in identical twins.

The sample taken for sequencing was CD8+ T cells sorted from blood. Receptor source: a woman aged 18-29 years in good health.

V is TRBV27 and J is TRBJ2-7, with 9 bases identical to TRBD2. The CDR3 consists of 15 residues. The ends lost 6 bases at V and 4 bases at J; junction bases unmatched: 10. Germline V gene lookup returns CDR1 MNHEY and CDR2 SMNVEV (reference sequence). CDR3 sequence (DNA): TGTGCCAGCAGGTCCTCTAGCGGGAACACGTACGAGCAGTACTTC. Translating it yields CASRSSSGNTYEQYF.

This clonotype was counted a single time. One end of the junction does not line up with germline, which may come from a read error. The chain uses TRBV9 and TRBJ2-7; D call uncertain. Germline assignment: CDR1 SGDLS and CDR2 YYNGEE. The CDR3 is 11 residues long. The chain's CDR3 is CSSSVGYEQYF. CDR3 nucleotide sequence: TGTTCCAGCAGCGTAGGTTACGAGCAGTACTTC.

This clonotype came up many times. The chain joins TRBV24-1 to TRBJ2-1, with 14 nucleotides matching TRBD2. This CDR3 is built from 17 residues. Germline values: CDR1 KGHDR, CDR2 SFDVKD. V dropped 1 base and J dropped 8; count of bases not matched to a gene: 6. CDR3 in amino acids: CATSDLRGTSGGYEQFF. The CDR3, as DNA: TGTGCCACCAGTGATTTAAGGGGGACTAGCGGGGGCTATGAGCAGTTCTTC.

This clonotype was seen a handful of times. This chain joins TRBV29-1 and TRBJ1-2; D remains unclear. The V end lost 0 bases, the J end lost 7 bases, and 12 bases lay between the germline ends. The CDR3 contains 13 residues. Germline V gene data show CDR1 as SQVTM and CDR2 as ANQGSEA. The CDR3, as DNA: TGCAGCGTTGAAGATCGACTGGGCGCTGGCTACACCTTC. Amino acids: CSVEDRLGAGYTF. Combining the CDR3 with reference TRBV29-1 and TRBJ1-2 gives the whole variable domain SAVISQKPSRDICQRGTSLTIQCQVDSQVTMMFWYRQQPGQSLTLIATANQGSEATYESGFVIDKFPISRPNLTFSTLTVSNMSPEDSSIYLCSVEDRLGAGYTFGSGTRLTVV.

There are many counts of this clonotype. The V and J genes are TRBV5-1 and TRBJ2-1, with TRBD1 matching 9 bases. Trimming took 7 bases from V and 7 from J; bases not matched to a gene: 9. The CDR3 totals 14 residues. CDR1 is SGHRS, CDR2 YFSETQ, per germline. CDR3 residues: CASGPGQGVNEQFF. In nucleotides, the CDR3 is TGCGCCAGCGGACCGGGACAGGGAGTAAATGAGCAGTTCTTC.

The table lists this clonotype with many counts. In nucleotides, the CDR3 is TGTGCCAGCAGTTACGAAGGGGGAGGGTACAATGAGCAGTTCTTC. Amino acid sequence: CASSYEGGGYNEQFF. V gene TRBV6-5 combines with J gene TRBJ2-1, with a tentative D call TRBD2 (7 bases). CDR1 is MNHEY, CDR2 SVGAGI, per germline. This CDR3 region has 15 residues. The V end was cut by 2 bases, the J end by 4 bases, with 12 bases between.

At least ten counts were recorded for this clonotype. The chain is built from TRBV11-2 and TRBJ2-2, with 11 positions matching TRBD2. The CDR3 is 17 residues long. The V gene end was trimmed by 5 bases and the J gene end by 5 bases; junction bases not matched to a gene: 10. Germline values: CDR1 SGHAT, CDR2 FQNNGV. The CDR3 sequence: CASSSQLAGVGTGELFF. As DNA, the CDR3 is TGTGCCAGCAGCAGTCAACTAGCGGGAGTAGGAACCGGGGAGCTGTTTTTT.

This clonotype was found many times. The gene calls are TRBV28 and TRBJ2-7, with TRBD1 matching over 7 bases. The CDR3 extends over 16 amino acids. Germline CDR1 MDHEN, CDR2 SYDVKM. J gave up 0 bases and V 6 bases, and 11 bases lay outside the gene matches. The CDR3 protein is CASSPLLRGLSYEQYF. In nucleotides, the CDR3 is TGTGCCAGCAGCCCTCTCCTAAGGGGGCTCTCCTACGAGCAGTACTTC.

There are a few counts of this clonotype. The J gene is TRBJ2-5, the V gene TRBV27; D is possibly TRBD1 (5 bases). Germline CDR1 is MNHEY and CDR2 is SMNVEV (reference sequence). The CDR3 sequence is 14 residues long. V dropped 5 bases and J dropped 3 bases, with 13 bases sitting between them. CDR3 sequence reads: CASSTRKGEETQYF. In nucleotides, the CDR3 is TGTGCCAGCAGTACGAGGAAAGGGGAAGAGACCCAGTACTTC.

This chain uses TRBV12-3 or TRBV12-4 with TRBJ1-1; D remains ambiguous. CDR3 size: 14 residues. The V and J ends lost 5 bases and 0 bases respectively, with 10 bases between them. The CDR3 sequence is CASSGVVLNTEAFF. The CDR3 DNA is TGTGCCAGCAGTGGGGTTGTCTTGAACACTGAAGCTTTCTTT.

This clonotype was detected many times. V usage is TRBV5-1 and J usage is TRBJ2-1; D is uncertain. There are 14 residues in the CDR3. V lost 6 bases, J lost 2 bases, and 12 bases lay in between. In germline, CDR1 is SGHRS, CDR2 YFSETQ. The CDR3 coding sequence is TGCGCCAGCACCCAGGCGTCCGCCTACAATGAGCAGTTCTTC. This encodes CASTQASAYNEQFF.

This clonotype was detected a few times. CDR3 DNA sequence: TGCGCCAGCAGCCAAGACCGCCTATGGGACGGCTACACCTTC. It encodes CASSQDRLWDGYTF. V and J are TRBV4-3 and TRBJ1-2, with D maybe TRBD1 (5 bases). Trimming cost V 0 bases and J 8 bases, with 13 bases left between them. This CDR3 is 14 amino acids long. Germline CDR1 reads LGHNA; CDR2 reads YSLEER.

This clonotype was counted ten times or more. This chain uses TRBV29-1 with TRBJ2-1, with a possible D match to TRBD2 (5 bases). Germline loops: CDR1 SQVTM, CDR2 ANQGSEA. The CDR3 is 14 residues long. Deletions cut 7 bases from V and 5 bases from J, with 18 bases between. In nucleotides, the CDR3 is TGCAGCGCTGGCGGGTTGAATGTAGACAATGAGCAGTTCTTC. Translated: CSAGGLNVDNEQFF.

The sample holds many counts of this clonotype. This chain connects TRBV12-3 or TRBV12-4 to TRBJ2-3; D is undetermined. This CDR3 has 12 residues. V lost 7 bases and J 5 bases, leaving 10 bases between the germline ends. CDR3 nucleotide sequence: TGTGCCAGCAAGCCTGGGGAAGATACGCAGTATTTT. Residues: CASKPGEDTQYF.

This clonotype showed up many times. The V call is TRBV15, the J call TRBJ2-1; no clear D. Germline lookup yields CDR1 LNHNV and CDR2 YYDKDF (reference sequence). The CDR3 spans 12 residues. V was shortened by 4 bases and J by 4 bases, with 5 bases between the two germline ends. The CDR3 DNA sequence: TGTGCCACCAGCACCCAGTACAATGAGCAGTTCTTC. Amino acids: CATSTQYNEQFF.

This clonotype occurred many times. The gene calls are TRBV5-1 and TRBJ2-2, with D unclear. V lost 0 bases to trimming and J lost 10 bases, with 10 bases between them. CDR1 is SGHRS and CDR2 is YFSETQ in the germline V gene. The CDR3 contains 13 residues. The CDR3 here is CASSLVFLVELFF. The CDR3 DNA is TGCGCCAGCAGCTTGGTTTTCCTAGTGGAGCTGTTTTTT.

This clonotype has more than one count but fewer than ten. The genes are TRBV5-1 and TRBJ2-7, with 9 bases aligning to TRBD1. The CDR3 length is 14 residues. Looked up from germline, CDR1 is SGHRS and CDR2 is YFSETQ. V shed 6 bases, J shed 3 bases, and the junction held 7 bases outside the gene matches. The DNA for the CDR3 is TGCGCCAGCATCCACAGGGGGCTGGTCTACGAGCAGTACTTC. Its protein product is CASIHRGLVYEQYF.

The chain employs TRBV27 and TRBJ2-1; 10 nucleotides match TRBD1. The CDR3 length is 16 residues. Germline V CDR1 and CDR2: MNHEY, SMNVEV (reference sequence). Trimming cost V 5 bases and J 5 bases; bases outside gene matches: 9. The CDR3 region has the DNA TGTGCCAGCAGTCCCCGGGGGACAGGGGATAACAATGAGCAGTTCTTC. As protein: CASSPRGTGDNNEQFF.

This clonotype has only a few counts. This CDR3 is CASGSLGLADIRMAGNEQFF. The CDR3 DNA reads as TGTGCCAGCGGCTCCCTGGGACTAGCGGACATTAGAATGGCAGGCAATGAGCAGTTCTTC. V usage is TRBV11-2 and J usage is TRBJ2-1; 11 bases are a match to TRBD2. V lost 8 bases to trimming and J lost 6 bases; unmatched junction nucleotides: 24. Germline-derived CDR1 and CDR2 are SGHAT and FQNNGV. The CDR3 consists of 20 residues.

The chain carries TRBV12-3 or TRBV12-4 and TRBJ2-1, with D unclear. This CDR3 region has 11 residues. Trimming removed 3 bases from V and 9 bases from J, with 6 bases in between. In nucleotides, the CDR3 is TGTGCCAGCAGTTTCAACAGTGAGCAGTTCTTC. Its translation: CASSFNSEQFF.

The chain joins TRBV7-9 to TRBJ2-7; D uncertain. The V gene's germline CDR1 is SEHNR and CDR2 FQNEAQ (reference sequence). This CDR3 region has 15 residues. V shed 8 bases and J shed 3 bases, with 20 bases lying between them. CDR3 sequence reads: CASQQAQAGDYEQYF. CDR3 nucleotide sequence: TGTGCCAGCCAGCAAGCTCAAGCAGGAGACTACGAGCAGTACTTC.

The sample holds many counts of this clonotype. The gene calls are TRBV9 and TRBJ2-2; possible D gene TRBD2, 5 bases. CDR1 and CDR2 (germline): SGDLS, YYNGEE. The CDR3 consists of 15 residues. Trimming removed 3 bases at V and 3 bases at J, with 12 bases between. Written as DNA, the CDR3 is TGTGCCAGCAGCGCCCCGGGAATTCACACCGGGGAGCTGTTTTTT. It codes for CASSAPGIHTGELFF.

This rearrangement joins TRBV11-2 to TRBJ1-1; no reliable D call. Germline V gene sequence: CDR1 SGHAT, CDR2 FQNNGV. The CDR3 runs to 15 residues. Trimming removed 5 bases from V and 0 bases from J, with 13 bases in between. CDR3 coding DNA: TGTGCCAGCAGCAAGGACGCGCAAATGAACACTGAAGCTTTCTTT. It codes for CASSKDAQMNTEAFF. Complete variable domain (other parts from reference TRBV11-2 and TRBJ1-1): EAGVAQSPRYKIIEKRQSVAFWCNPISGHATLYWYQQILGQGPKLLIQFQNNGVVDDSQLPKDRFSAERLKGVDSTLKIQPAKLEDSAVYLCASSKDAQMNTEAFFGQGTRLTVV.

This clonotype was observed many times. The chain uses TRBV7-9 and TRBJ2-7; no reliable D call. The germline gives CDR1 SEHNR, CDR2 FQNEAQ (reference sequence). The V gene lost 1 base and the J gene lost 2 bases, with 12 bases spanning the gap. This CDR3 has 15 residues. The CDR3 coding sequence is TGTGCCAGCAGCTTAGAAGGGTCTTTGACCTACGAGCAGTACTTC. It encodes CASSLEGSLTYEQYF.

The DNA of the CDR3 is TGTGCCAGCAGCCACAGGGGGGTTACTGGAAACACCATATATTTT. It codes for CASSHRGVTGNTIYF. The V and J genes are TRBV3-1 and TRBJ1-3; 7 bases match TRBD1. Germline-derived CDR1 and CDR2 are LGHDT and YNNKEL (reference sequence). The CDR3 spans 15 residues. The junction had 4 bases not matched to a gene; V was cut back by 3 bases and J by 2 bases.

This clonotype was detected ten times or more. This chain links TRBV27 with TRBJ2-7, with 12 positions matching TRBD2. V dropped 4 bases and J dropped 3; count of bases not matched to a gene: 4. The CDR3 is made up of 15 amino acids. CDR1 is MNHEY, CDR2 SMNVEV, per germline (reference sequence). The CDR3 region is CASSWGGLAGYEQYF. CDR3 coding DNA: TGTGCCAGCAGTTGGGGGGGACTAGCGGGCTACGAGCAGTACTTC.

This clonotype was found many times. V usage is TRBV7-9 and J usage is TRBJ2-2; D not certain. Germline CDR1 is SEHNR and CDR2 is FQNEAQ (reference sequence). The CDR3 is made up of 14 amino acids. Trimming left V 1 base short and J 6 bases short, with 9 bases between. The CDR3 DNA sequence: TGTGCCAGCAGCTTAGGAATTGCCCCCGGGGAGCTGTTTTTT. It encodes CASSLGIAPGELFF.